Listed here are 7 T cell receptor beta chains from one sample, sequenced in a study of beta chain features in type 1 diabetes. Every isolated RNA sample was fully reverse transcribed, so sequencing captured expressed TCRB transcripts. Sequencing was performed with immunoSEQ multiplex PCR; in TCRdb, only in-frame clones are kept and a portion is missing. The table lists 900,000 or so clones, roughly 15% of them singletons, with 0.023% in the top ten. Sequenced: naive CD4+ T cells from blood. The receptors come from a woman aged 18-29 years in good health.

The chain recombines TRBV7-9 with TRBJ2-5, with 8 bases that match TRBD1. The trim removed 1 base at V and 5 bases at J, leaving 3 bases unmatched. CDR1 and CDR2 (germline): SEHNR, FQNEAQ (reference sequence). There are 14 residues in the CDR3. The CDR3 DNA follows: TGTGCCAGCAGCTTAGGGACAGGGATGGAGACCCAGTACTTC. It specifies CASSLGTGMETQYF.

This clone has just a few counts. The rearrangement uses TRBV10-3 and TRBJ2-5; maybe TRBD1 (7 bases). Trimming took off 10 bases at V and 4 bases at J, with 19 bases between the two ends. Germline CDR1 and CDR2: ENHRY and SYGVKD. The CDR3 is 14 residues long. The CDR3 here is CATLRGAPGETQYF. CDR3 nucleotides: TGTGCCACACTCAGGGGGGCGCCGGGAGAGACCCAGTACTTC.

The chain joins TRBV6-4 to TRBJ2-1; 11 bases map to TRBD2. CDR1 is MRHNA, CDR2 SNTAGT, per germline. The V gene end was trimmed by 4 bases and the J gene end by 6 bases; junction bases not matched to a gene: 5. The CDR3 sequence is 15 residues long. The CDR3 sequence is CASSALAGVRNEQFF. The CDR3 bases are TGTGCCAGCAGTGCACTAGCGGGAGTCCGCAATGAGCAGTTCTTC.

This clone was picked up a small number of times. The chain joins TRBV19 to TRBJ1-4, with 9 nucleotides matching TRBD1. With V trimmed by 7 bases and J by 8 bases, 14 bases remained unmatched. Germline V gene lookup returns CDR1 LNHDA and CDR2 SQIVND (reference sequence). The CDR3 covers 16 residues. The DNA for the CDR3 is TGTGCCAGTACCACTACCGGGACAGGGATTTTCGAAAAACTGTTTTTT. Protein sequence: CASTTTGTGIFEKLFF.

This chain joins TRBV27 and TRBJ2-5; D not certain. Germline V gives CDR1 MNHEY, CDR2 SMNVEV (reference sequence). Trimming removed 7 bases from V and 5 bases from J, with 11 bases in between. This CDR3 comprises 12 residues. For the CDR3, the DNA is TGTGCCAGCATGCTGGGTTACGAGACCCAGTACTTC. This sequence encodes CASMLGYETQYF.

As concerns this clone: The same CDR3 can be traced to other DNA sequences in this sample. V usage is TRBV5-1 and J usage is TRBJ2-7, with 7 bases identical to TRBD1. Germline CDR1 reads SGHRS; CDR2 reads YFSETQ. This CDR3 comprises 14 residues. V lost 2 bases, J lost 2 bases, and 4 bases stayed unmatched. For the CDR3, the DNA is TGCGCCAGCAGCTTAGGGGACAGTACCTACGAGCAGTACTTC. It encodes CASSLGDSTYEQYF. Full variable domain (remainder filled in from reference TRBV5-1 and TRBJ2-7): KAGVTQTPRYLIKTRGQQVTLSCSPISGHRSVSWYQQTPGQGLQFLFEYFSETQRNKGNFPGRFSGRQFSNSRSEMNVSTLELGDSALYLCASSLGDSTYEQYFGPGTRLTVT.

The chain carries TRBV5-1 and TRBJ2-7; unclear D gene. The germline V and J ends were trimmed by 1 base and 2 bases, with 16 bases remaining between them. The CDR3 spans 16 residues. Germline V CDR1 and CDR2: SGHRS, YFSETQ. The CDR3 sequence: CASSLNYDRRAYEQYF. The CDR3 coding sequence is TGCGCCAGCAGCTTGAATTACGACCGACGCGCCTACGAGCAGTACTTC.